This T cell receptor beta chain was obtained from a study of post-analysis software for immune sequencing data. Study context: Patients had relapsing-remitting, secondary progressive or progressive-relapsing multiple sclerosis; some lacked subtype. Study-level findings and limits: Relative to controls, patients with multiple sclerosis showed significantly lower normalized Chao1 diversity. A handful of TRBV segments (TRBV5-6, TRBV5-1 and TRBV20-1 among them) occurred more frequently in patients than in controls. Under the F measure, samples that were prepared in one batch clustered strongly together.

Carried by the TCR beta cDNA libraries were unique molecular identifiers. cDNA molecules numbering 400,000 to 550,000 came from approximately 1 to 10 million T cells. MiXCR, run by TCRdb on the PCR reads, gives a single entry per CDR3 protein. The sample records 750,000 to 950,000 distinct CDR3 sequences, under 70% being singletons. This clonotype was observed a few times. Antigen unknown. The CDR3 consists of 13 residues. Trimming removed 6 bases from V and 8 bases from J; junction bases left unmatched: 10. From germline, CDR1 is GTSNPN and CDR2 SVGIG (reference sequence). The chain carries TRBV30 and TRBJ1-2; 9 bases are a match to TRBD1. What was sequenced was blood. This sequence was found in a girl aged 10 to 17 with multiple sclerosis. CDR3 bases: TGTGCCTGCAACATCGGGACAGGGCACGGCTACACCTTC. Residues: CACNIGTGHGYTF.